This TCR beta chain was sequenced during a study of T-cell reconstitution after alpha-beta-depleted transplantation in children. With 0 bases removed from V and 3 bases from J, the gap between germline ends came to 9 bases. The germline V gene encodes CDR1 SGHTA and CDR2 FQGNSA. The CDR3 spans 15 residues. A TCRbeta library incorporating unique molecular identifiers was prepared. TCRdb re-analysed the PCR reads in MiXCR, keeping a single row per CDR3 protein. The sample yields about 92,000 distinct CDR3 sequences, over 9% seen once. The table lists this clonotype with many counts. The TCR sequence derives from a human donor who donated a stem cell graft to a child with inherited bone marrow failure. Sequencing used PBMCs from the stem cell graft donor, obtained from the stem cell graft. The chain uses TRBV7-2 and TRBJ1-3; D unresolved. CDR3 protein: CASSLAGQDGNTIYF. The CDR3 bases are TGTGCCAGCAGCTTAGCAGGGCAGGATGGAAACACCATATATTTT.